A selection of T cell receptor beta chains follows, all from one sample in a study of T cell repertoires in cytomegalovirus infection. MiXCR, run by TCRdb on the reads, gives a single entry per CDR3 protein. The sample shows about 530,000 distinct CDR3 sequences, 26% of them seen only once. Sample: PBMCs. The receptors stem from a human donor in good health (CMV status not recorded). Some clones in this sample may be carry-over from other donors' samples. The CDR3 runs from the conserved cysteine through the conserved F or W. Fields, in order: V gene, D gene, J gene, clone size, CDR3 protein, CDR3 DNA. D genes are given only for firm matches. Some rows mark clone size as missing; the rest say once, few, many or name a class of expanded clone.

TRBV12-3/TRBV12-4	-	TRBJ2-1	few	CASSLVHVGYNEQFF	TGTGCCAGCAGTTTAGTCCACGTGGGGTACAATGAGCAGTTCTTC
TRBV19	-	TRBJ2-1	few	CASRKGSYNEQFF	TGTGCCAGTAGGAAGGGAAGTTACAATGAGCAGTTCTTC
TRBV12-3/TRBV12-4	-	TRBJ1-4	few	CASSLPPDEKLFF	TGTGCCAGCAGCCTTCCACCGGATGAAAAACTGTTTTTT
TRBV30	-	TRBJ1-4	-	CAWSLDATNEKLFF	TGTGCCTGGAGTTTGGATGCAACTAATGAAAAACTGTTTTTT
TRBV7-2	-	TRBJ2-5	many	CASSFSSGQGRETQYF	TGTGCCAGCAGCTTCTCGTCGGGTCAAGGGCGGGAGACCCAGTACTTC
TRBV6-1	TRBD1	TRBJ1-5	many	CASNLQGNNQPQHF	TGTGCCAGCAACCTACAGGGGAACAATCAGCCCCAGCATTTT
TRBV20-1	-	TRBJ2-1	-	CSARDSGSYNEQFF	TGCAGTGCTAGAGATTCCGGCTCCTACAATGAGCAGTTCTTC
TRBV6-2/TRBV6-3	TRBD1	TRBJ2-7	-	CASSYSIGTGDPYEQYF	TGTGCCAGCAGTTACTCGATCGGGACAGGGGACCCCTACGAGCAGTACTTC
TRBV7-2	TRBD2	TRBJ2-7	many	CASRLAGGPHEQYF	TGTGCCAGCAGGTTAGCGGGAGGGCCCCACGAGCAGTACTTC
TRBV19	-	TRBJ1-5	-	CARFVGSENQPQHF	TGTGCCCGCTTTGTGGGATCCGAAAATCAGCCCCAGCATTTT
TRBV24-1	TRBD1	TRBJ1-5	few	CATSDRRTGSNQPQHF	TGTGCCACCAGTGATCGCCGGACAGGGAGCAATCAGCCCCAGCATTTT
TRBV4-1	TRBD1	TRBJ1-4	few	CASSSGTGEEKLFF	TGTGCCAGCAGCTCCGGGACAGGAGAGGAAAAACTGTTTTTT
TRBV7-2	TRBD2	TRBJ2-5	many	CASSLLLARGQETQYF	TGTGCCAGCAGCTTGTTACTAGCGCGGGGCCAAGAGACCCAGTACTTC